A single sample gave rise to the 5 T cell receptor beta chains below, sequenced in a study of shared clonotypes between healthy human individuals (TCRdb year 2020). The library was made by the immunoSEQ multiplex PCR assay. TCRdb mirrors the immuneACCESS table, restricted to in-frame sequences. Some clones are absent from its copies; in checked studies, under half trace to an unresolved V gene, and the reason for the others is unknown. This sample holds nearly 750,000 clones; 55% to 80% were observed only once. About 1.7% of the sample comes from the top ten. The sequencing input was memory CD4+ T cells sorted from blood. The cell subset or site label, as the study defines it: CD45RA-negative fraction. These receptors originate from a woman under 40 in good health.

Worth noting for this clone: Other DNA sequences in this sample translate to the same CDR3. J is TRBJ2-7 and V is TRBV28; D unresolved. The germline CDR1 and CDR2 sequences are MDHEN and SYDVKM. Between the trimmed V and J ends, which lost 3 bases and 2 bases, there was a span of 8 bases. The CDR3 extends over 13 amino acids. In nucleotides, the CDR3 is TGTGCCAGCAGTTTTGGGCCCACCTACGAGCAGTACTTC. Amino acid sequence: CASSFGPTYEQYF.

The rearrangement joins TRBV18 to TRBJ1-1; D perhaps matches TRBD1 (5 bases). Germline V lookup: CDR1 KGHSH, CDR2 LQKENI. Between the trimmed V and J ends, which lost 4 bases and 3 bases, there was a span of 15 bases. CDR3 length equals 15 residues. The CDR3, as DNA: TGTGCCAGCTCACAAACGGGGCATTGGGACACTGAAGCTTTCTTT. Its protein is CASSQTGHWDTEAFF.

The rearrangement joins TRBV21-1 to TRBJ2-2; TRBD2 reflects the table's D call only, with no check against the DNA. TRBV21-1 is classified as a pseudogene. This CDR3 contains 14 residues. The DNA for the CDR3 is TGTGCCACCCGGGAAAGCAGTCAAAAAGCGGAGCTGTTTTTT. Protein: CATRESSQKAELFF.

The V call is TRBV6-5, the J call TRBJ2-1; D remains unclear. Trimming removed 6 bases from V and 7 bases from J, with 13 bases in between. The CDR3 length is 13 residues. Germline CDR1 and CDR2: MNHEY and SVGAGI. The CDR3 nucleotides are TGTGCCAGCAGCCACGGCACAAGGAATGAGCAGTTCTTC. Residues: CASSHGTRNEQFF.

The chain joins TRBV5-1 to TRBJ2-5; D is ambiguous. Germline loops: CDR1 SGHRS, CDR2 YFSETQ. Trimming took off 0 bases at V and 2 bases at J, with 11 bases between the two ends. The CDR3 is made up of 15 amino acids. This CDR3 reads CASSLAGTQQETQYF. The CDR3 nucleotides are TGCGCCAGCAGCTTGGCCGGTACACAGCAAGAGACCCAGTACTTC.